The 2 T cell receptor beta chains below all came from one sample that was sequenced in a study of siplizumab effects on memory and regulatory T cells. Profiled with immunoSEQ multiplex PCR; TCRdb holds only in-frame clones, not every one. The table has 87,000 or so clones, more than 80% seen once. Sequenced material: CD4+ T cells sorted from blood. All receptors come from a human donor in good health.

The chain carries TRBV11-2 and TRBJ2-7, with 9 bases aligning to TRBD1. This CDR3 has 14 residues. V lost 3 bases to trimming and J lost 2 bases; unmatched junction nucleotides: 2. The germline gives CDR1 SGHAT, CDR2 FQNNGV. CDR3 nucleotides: TGTGCCAGCAGCTTCGGGACAGGGACCTACGAGCAGTACTTC. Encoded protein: CASSFGTGTYEQYF.

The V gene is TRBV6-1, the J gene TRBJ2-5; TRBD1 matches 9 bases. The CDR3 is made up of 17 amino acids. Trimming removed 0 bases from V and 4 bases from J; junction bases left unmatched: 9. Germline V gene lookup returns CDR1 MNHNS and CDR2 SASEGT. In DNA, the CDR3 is TGTGCCAGCAGTGAAGCGTGGGGACAGGGAAAACGAGAGACCCAGTACTTC. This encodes CASSEAWGQGKRETQYF.